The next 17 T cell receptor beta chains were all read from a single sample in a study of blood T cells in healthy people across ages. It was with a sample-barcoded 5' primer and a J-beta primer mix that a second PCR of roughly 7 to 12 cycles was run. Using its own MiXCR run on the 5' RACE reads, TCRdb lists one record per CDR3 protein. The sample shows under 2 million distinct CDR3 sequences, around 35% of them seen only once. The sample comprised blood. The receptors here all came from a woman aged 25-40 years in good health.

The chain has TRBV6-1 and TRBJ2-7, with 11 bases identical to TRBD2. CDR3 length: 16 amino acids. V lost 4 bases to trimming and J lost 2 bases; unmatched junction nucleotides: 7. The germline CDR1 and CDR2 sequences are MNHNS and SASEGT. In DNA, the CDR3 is TGTGCCAGCAGTGCGAGCGGGACTAGCGGCACCTACGAGCAGTACTTC. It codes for CASSASGTSGTYEQYF.

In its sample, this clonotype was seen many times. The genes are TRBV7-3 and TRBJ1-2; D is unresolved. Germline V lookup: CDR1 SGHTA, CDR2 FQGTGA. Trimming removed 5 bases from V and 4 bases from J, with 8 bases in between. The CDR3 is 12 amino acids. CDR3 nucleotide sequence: TGTGCCAGCAGCGATAACAGCTATGGCTACACCTTC. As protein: CASSDNSYGYTF. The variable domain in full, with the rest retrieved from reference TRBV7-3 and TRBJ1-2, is GAGVSQTPSNKVTEKGKYVELRCDPISGHTALYWYRQSLGQGPEFLIYFQGTGAADDSGLPNDRFFAVRPEGSVSTLKIQRTERGDSAVYLCASSDNSYGYTFGSGTRLTVV.

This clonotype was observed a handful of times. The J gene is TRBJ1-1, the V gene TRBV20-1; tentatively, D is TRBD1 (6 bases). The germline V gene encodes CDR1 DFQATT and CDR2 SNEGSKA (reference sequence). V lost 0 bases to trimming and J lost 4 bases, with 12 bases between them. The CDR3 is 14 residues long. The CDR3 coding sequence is TGCAGTGCTAGAGATTCGGGGGGCAGCACTGAAGCTTTCTTT. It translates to CSARDSGGSTEAFF.

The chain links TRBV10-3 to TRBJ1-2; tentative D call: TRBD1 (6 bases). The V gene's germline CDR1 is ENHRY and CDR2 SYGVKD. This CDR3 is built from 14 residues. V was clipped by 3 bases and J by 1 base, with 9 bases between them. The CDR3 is CAISEDRINYGYTF. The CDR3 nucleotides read TGTGCCATCAGTGAAGACAGGATTAACTATGGCTACACCTTC.

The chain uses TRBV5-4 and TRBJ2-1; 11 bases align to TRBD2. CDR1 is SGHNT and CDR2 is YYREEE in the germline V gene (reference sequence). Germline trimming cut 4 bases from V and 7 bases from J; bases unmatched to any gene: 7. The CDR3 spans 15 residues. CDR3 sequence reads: CASSGGASGGNEQFF. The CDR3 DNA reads TGTGCCAGCAGCGGCGGGGCTAGCGGGGGGAATGAGCAGTTCTTC.

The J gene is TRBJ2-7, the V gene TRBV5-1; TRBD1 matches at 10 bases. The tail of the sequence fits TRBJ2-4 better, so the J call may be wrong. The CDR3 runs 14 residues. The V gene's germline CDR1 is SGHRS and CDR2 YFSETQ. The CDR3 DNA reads TGCGCCAGCAGCCAAGCGGGACAGGGGAACATTCAGTACTTC. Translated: CASSQAGQGNIQYF.

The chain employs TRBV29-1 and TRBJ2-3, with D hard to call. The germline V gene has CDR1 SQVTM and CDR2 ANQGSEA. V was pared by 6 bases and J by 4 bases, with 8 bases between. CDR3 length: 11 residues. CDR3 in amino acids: CSVERADTQYF. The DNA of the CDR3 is TGCAGCGTCGAACGGGCAGATACGCAGTATTTT.

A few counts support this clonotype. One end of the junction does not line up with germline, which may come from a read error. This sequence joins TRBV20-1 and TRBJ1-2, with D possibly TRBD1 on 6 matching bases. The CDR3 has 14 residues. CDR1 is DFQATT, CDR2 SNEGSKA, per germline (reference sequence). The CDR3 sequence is CSARGRDTKYGYTF. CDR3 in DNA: TGCAGTGCTAGAGGCCGGGACACTAAATATGGCTACACCTTC.

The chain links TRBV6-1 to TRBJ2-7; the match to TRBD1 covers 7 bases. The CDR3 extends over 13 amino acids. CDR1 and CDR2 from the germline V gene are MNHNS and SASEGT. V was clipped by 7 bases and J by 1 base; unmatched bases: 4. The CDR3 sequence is CASNYRGSYEQYF. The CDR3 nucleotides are TGTGCCAGCAACTACAGGGGATCCTACGAGCAGTACTTC.

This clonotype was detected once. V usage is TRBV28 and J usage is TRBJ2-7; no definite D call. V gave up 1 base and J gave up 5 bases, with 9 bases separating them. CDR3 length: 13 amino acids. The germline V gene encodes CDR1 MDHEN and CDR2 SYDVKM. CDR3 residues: CASSLLQSHEQYF. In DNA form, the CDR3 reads TGTGCCAGCAGTTTATTGCAGTCCCACGAGCAGTACTTC.

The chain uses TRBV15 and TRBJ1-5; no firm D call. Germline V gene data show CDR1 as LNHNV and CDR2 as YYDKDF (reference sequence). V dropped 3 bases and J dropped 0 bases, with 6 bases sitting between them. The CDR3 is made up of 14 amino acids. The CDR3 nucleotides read TGTGCCACCAGCAGGTCAGGTAGCAATCAGCCCCAGCATTTT. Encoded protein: CATSRSGSNQPQHF.

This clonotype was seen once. DNA of the CDR3: TGTGCCAGCACCGGGACTAGCGGGAGGGCCTTGATAGGGAATGAGCAGTTCTTC. Translation: CASTGTSGRALIGNEQFF. This chain joins TRBV6-1 and TRBJ2-1, with TRBD2 identical over 16 bases. Trimming removed 7 bases from V and 7 bases from J; junction bases left unmatched: 13. The CDR3 is made up of 18 amino acids. Per germline, CDR1 MNHNS and CDR2 SASEGT.

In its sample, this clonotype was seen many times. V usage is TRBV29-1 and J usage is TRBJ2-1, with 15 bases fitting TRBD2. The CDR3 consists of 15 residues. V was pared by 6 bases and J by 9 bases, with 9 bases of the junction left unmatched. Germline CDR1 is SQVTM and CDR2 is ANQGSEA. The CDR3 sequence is CSVPGLAGGQSEQFF. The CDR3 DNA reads TGCAGCGTGCCCGGACTAGCGGGGGGGCAGAGTGAGCAGTTCTTC.

CDR3 loop: CASSLLWSGGGNEQYF. CDR3 DNA sequence: TGCGCCAGCAGCCTCCTATGGTCGGGAGGGGGCAATGAGCAGTACTTC. The rearrangement joins TRBV4-1 to TRBJ2-7; D might be TRBD2 (8 bases). The V end lost 4 bases, the J end lost 7 bases, and 23 bases lay between the germline ends. Germline CDR1 and CDR2: MGHRA and YSYEKL. This CDR3 is 16 amino acids long.

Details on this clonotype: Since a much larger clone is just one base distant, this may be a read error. CDR3 amino acids: CSASGGMSTEAFF. In nucleotides, the CDR3 is TGCAGCGCCTCTGGAGGGATGAGCACTGAAGCTTTCTTT. The rearrangement joins TRBV29-1 to TRBJ1-1; D not certain. From germline, CDR1 is SQVTM and CDR2 ANQGSEA. V lost 7 bases and J 4 bases, leaving 16 bases between the germline ends. CDR3 length: 13 amino acids.

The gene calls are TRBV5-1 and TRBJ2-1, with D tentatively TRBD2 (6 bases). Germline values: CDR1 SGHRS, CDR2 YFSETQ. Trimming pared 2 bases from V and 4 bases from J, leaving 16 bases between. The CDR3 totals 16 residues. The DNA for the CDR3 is TGCGCCAGCAGCTTCCGGATGAGCGCGGGGTACAATGAGCAGTTCTTC. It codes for CASSFRMSAGYNEQFF.

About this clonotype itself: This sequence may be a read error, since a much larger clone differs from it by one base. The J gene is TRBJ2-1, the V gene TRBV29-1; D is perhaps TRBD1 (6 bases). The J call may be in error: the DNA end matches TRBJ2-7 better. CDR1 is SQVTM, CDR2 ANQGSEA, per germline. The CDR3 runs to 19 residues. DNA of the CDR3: TGCAGCGTTGAAGAGATTTTTGGTAGGGGGATGCCCCGAAACAATGAGCAGTACTTC. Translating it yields CSVEEIFGRGMPRNNEQYF.